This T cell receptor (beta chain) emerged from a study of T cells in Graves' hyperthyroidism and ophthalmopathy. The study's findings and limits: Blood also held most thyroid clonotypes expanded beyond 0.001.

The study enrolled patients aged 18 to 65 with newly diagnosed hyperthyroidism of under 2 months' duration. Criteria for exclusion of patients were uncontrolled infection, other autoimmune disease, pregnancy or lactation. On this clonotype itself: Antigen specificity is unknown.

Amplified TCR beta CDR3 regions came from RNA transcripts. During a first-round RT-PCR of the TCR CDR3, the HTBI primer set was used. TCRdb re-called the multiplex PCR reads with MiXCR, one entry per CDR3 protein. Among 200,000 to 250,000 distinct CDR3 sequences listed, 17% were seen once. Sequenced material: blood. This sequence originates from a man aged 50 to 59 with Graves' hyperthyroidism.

CDR3 protein: CASRSSGESTDTQYF. In DNA, the CDR3 is TGCGCCAGCAGAAGTTCTGGCGAAAGCACAGATACGCAGTATTTT. The chain combines TRBV5-1 with TRBJ2-3; D call uncertain. The ends were cut back, 5 bases at V and 0 bases at J, with 13 bases in the middle. Looked up from germline, CDR1 is SGHRS and CDR2 is YFSETQ. CDR3 length equals 15 residues.